Listed below are T cell receptor beta chains from one sample, sequenced in a study of T cells after yellow fever vaccination. Each CDR3 protein is one row after TCRdb ran MiXCR on the 5' RACE reads. Among some 600,000 distinct CDR3 sequences listed, less than 20% were seen once. The input for sequencing was PBMCs, taken less than 6 days after the first yellow fever vaccination. The receptors were gathered from a man younger than 30 who received the YFV17D yellow fever vaccine. Both conserved end residues are trimmed from each CDR3. Each record gives: J gene, V gene, CDR3 protein.

j_call: TRBJ2-3
v_call: TRBV28
cdr3_aa: ASLDRGTSTDTQY

j_call: TRBJ2-2
v_call: TRBV25-1
cdr3_aa: ASSRGARGGELF

j_call: TRBJ1-3
v_call: TRBV9
cdr3_aa: ASSVTPGQFPGNTIY

j_call: TRBJ2-1
v_call: TRBV29-1
cdr3_aa: SVSGTSGGGPLNEQF

j_call: TRBJ2-5
v_call: TRBV19
cdr3_aa: ASSMNSQETQY

j_call: TRBJ2-3
v_call: TRBV5-4
cdr3_aa: ASSDPSGGADRDTQY

j_call: TRBJ1-2
v_call: TRBV7-8
cdr3_aa: ASSLVFGRSHNYGYT

j_call: TRBJ1-1
v_call: TRBV12-3/TRBV12-4
cdr3_aa: ASSPVVQGTEAF

j_call: TRBJ1-6
v_call: TRBV9
cdr3_aa: ASSEEPSRRSPLH

j_call: TRBJ1-6
v_call: TRBV5-1
cdr3_aa: ASSLNVGQPLH

j_call: TRBJ2-5
v_call: TRBV9
cdr3_aa: ASSVAAQETQY

j_call: TRBJ2-3
v_call: TRBV2
cdr3_aa: ARAGTSGGMADTQY